The TCR beta chain described here comes from a study of TIL therapy for anti-PD-1-resistant metastatic lung cancer. Across the whole study: Half of patients were current or former smokers.

Sequencing used immunoSEQ v3. Assay: immunoSEQ multiplex PCR; the TCRdb copy retains only in-frame clones and omits some. The sample holds about 60,000 clones, roughly 91% seen once. CDR1 SGHKS and CDR2 YYEKEE come from the germline V gene (reference sequence). The CDR3 consists of 12 residues. Trimming left V 4 bases short and J 6 bases short, with 11 bases between. Stated time point: pre-treatment sample, taken before nivolumab and TIL therapy. V usage is TRBV5-5 and J usage is TRBJ2-7; tentatively, D is TRBD1 (6 bases). Source: blood, taken at baseline. The TCR comes from a person between 25 and 80 years old with non-small cell lung cancer. CDR3 region: CASSPEGVEQYF. The CDR3 coding sequence is TGTGCCAGCAGCCCCGAGGGGGTCGAGCAGTACTTC.